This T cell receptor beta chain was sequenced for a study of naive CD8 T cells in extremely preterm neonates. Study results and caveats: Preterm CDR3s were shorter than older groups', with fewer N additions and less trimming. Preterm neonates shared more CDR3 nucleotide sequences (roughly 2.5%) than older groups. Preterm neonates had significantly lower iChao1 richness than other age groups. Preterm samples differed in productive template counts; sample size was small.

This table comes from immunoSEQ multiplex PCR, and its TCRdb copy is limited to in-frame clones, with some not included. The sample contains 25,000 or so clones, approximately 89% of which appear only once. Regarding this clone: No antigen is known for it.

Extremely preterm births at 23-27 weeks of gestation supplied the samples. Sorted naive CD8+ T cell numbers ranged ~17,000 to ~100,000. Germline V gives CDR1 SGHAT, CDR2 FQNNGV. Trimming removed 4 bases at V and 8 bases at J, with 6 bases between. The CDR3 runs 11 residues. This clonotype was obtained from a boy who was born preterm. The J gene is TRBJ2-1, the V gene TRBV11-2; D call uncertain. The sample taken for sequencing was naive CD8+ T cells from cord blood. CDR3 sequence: CASSSGDEQFF. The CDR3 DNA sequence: TGTGCCAGCAGCTCCGGTGATGAGCAGTTCTTC.